These 17 T cell receptor beta chains were sequenced from one sample in a study of cytomegalovirus exposure and HLA in healthy donors. The PCR ran on 60 Vbeta and 13 Jbeta primers. Assay: immunoSEQ multiplex PCR; the TCRdb copy retains only in-frame clones and omits some. The sample includes approximately 240,000 clones, just over 75% of them seen just once. The sample taken for sequencing was PBMCs. The receptors come from a woman between 55 and 75 years old in good health and CMV-seropositive.

The chain has TRBV5-6 and TRBJ2-5; TRBD2 matches 8 bases. The closer fit of TRBJ2-7 to the DNA end suggests the J call may be wrong. Germline V gene lookup returns CDR1 SGHDT and CDR2 YYEEEE. The CDR3 totals 15 residues. The CDR3 loop reads CASSPPGGPRDEQYF. CDR3 nucleotide sequence: TGTGCCAGCAGCCCGCCGGGAGGGCCCAGGGACGAGCAGTACTTC.

J is TRBJ2-3 and V is TRBV5-1, with 10 nucleotides matching TRBD2. CDR3 length: 18 amino acids. V gave up 3 bases and J gave up 0 bases; unmatched junction bases: 10. Looked up from germline, CDR1 is SGHRS and CDR2 is YFSETQ. The DNA of the CDR3 is TGCGCCAGCAGCTCCGGGACTAGCGCCCGTCCTAGCACAGATACGCAGTATTTT. This sequence encodes CASSSGTSARPSTDTQYF. The full variable domain, with the rest looked up from reference TRBV5-1 and TRBJ2-3, is KAGVTQTPRYLIKTRGQQVTLSCSPISGHRSVSWYQQTPGQGLQFLFEYFSETQRNKGNFPGRFSGRQFSNSRSEMNVSTLELGDSALYLCASSSGTSARPSTDTQYFGPGTRLTVL.

The V and J genes are TRBV2 and TRBJ1-1, with D perhaps matching TRBD1 (5 bases). Per the germline V gene, CDR1 is SNHLY and CDR2 is FYNNEI. This CDR3 spans 10 amino acids. Trimming removed 5 bases at V and 8 bases at J, with 6 bases between. CDR3 in amino acids: CASSRQEAFF. The DNA for the CDR3 is TGTGCCAGCAGTAGACAGGAAGCTTTCTTT.

The count of this clone is one. V and J are TRBV18 and TRBJ1-1; tentative D call: TRBD1 (6 bases). There are 13 residues in the CDR3. With 4 bases removed from V and 4 bases from J, the gap between germline ends came to 10 bases. Germline CDR1 is KGHSH and CDR2 is LQKENI. The CDR3 DNA reads as TGTGCCAGCTCACAGGGGGTTGGCACTGAAGCTTTCTTT. It yields the protein CASSQGVGTEAFF.

This sequence joins TRBV19 and TRBJ1-2, with 7 bases lining up with TRBD1. The CDR3 spans 14 residues. V was clipped by 7 bases and J by 1 base; unmatched bases: 6. Per the germline V gene, CDR1 is LNHDA and CDR2 is SQIVND (reference sequence). The CDR3 nucleotides are TGTGCCAGTATACGACAGGGACTTAACTATGGCTACACCTTC. This gives the protein CASIRQGLNYGYTF.

This chain joins TRBV6-6 and TRBJ1-5; no firm D call. V was pared by 2 bases and J by 4 bases, with 15 bases between. The CDR3 is 16 residues long. The germline V gene encodes CDR1 MNHNY and CDR2 SVGAGI (reference sequence). The DNA of the CDR3 is TGTGCCAGCAGTTACGGTAGGGAGGGTTGGAATCAGCCCCAGCATTTT. Protein sequence: CASSYGREGWNQPQHF.

This chain links TRBV12-5 with TRBJ1-3; possible D gene TRBD1, 6 bases. The germline gives CDR1 LGHNT, CDR2 FRNRAP. V was shortened by 6 bases and J by 0 bases, with 9 bases between the two germline ends. The length of the CDR3 is 14 residues. As DNA, the CDR3 is TGTGCTAGTGGCTCGGACAGCTCTGGAAACACCATATATTTT. Translation: CASGSDSSGNTIYF.

The chain couples TRBV9 to TRBJ2-1; 9 bases match TRBD1. J lost 9 bases, V lost 6 bases, and 13 bases had no gene match. Germline values: CDR1 SGDLS, CDR2 YYNGEE. This CDR3 comprises 15 residues. CDR3 in amino acids: CASTLDGTGRIEQFF. In DNA form, the CDR3 reads TGTGCCAGCACCCTAGATGGGACAGGGAGGATTGAGCAGTTCTTC. Variable domain in full (rest from reference TRBV9 and TRBJ2-1): DSGVTQTPKHLITATGQRVTLRCSPRSGDLSVYWYQQSLDQGLQFLIQYYNGEERAKGNILERFSAQQFPDLHSELNLSSLELGDSALYFCASTLDGTGRIEQFFGPGTRLTVL.

This sequence joins TRBV21-1 and TRBJ2-2; the listed D gene, TRBD1, was not tested against the DNA. TRBV21-1 is shown as a pseudogene. This CDR3 spans 14 amino acids. The CDR3 reads CASPVGREDGELFF. The CDR3, as DNA: TGTGCCAGTCCGGTCGGCAGGGAAGACGGGGAGCTGTTTTTT.

This clone has a single count. V gene TRBV18 combines with J gene TRBJ2-1; D perhaps matches TRBD2 (5 bases). CDR3 length: 14 amino acids. V was clipped by 1 base and J by 8 bases, with 12 bases between them. CDR1 KGHSH and CDR2 LQKENI come from the germline V gene. In DNA form, the CDR3 reads TGTGCCAGCTCACCACTGTCGGCGGGCGATGAGCAGTTCTTC. As protein: CASSPLSAGDEQFF.

The rearrangement links TRBV9 to TRBJ2-1; 9 bases match TRBD2. CDR3 size: 16 residues. J lost 7 bases, V lost 4 bases, and 12 bases had no gene match. Germline lookup yields CDR1 SGDLS and CDR2 YYNGEE. The CDR3 reads CASSPWVAGEGNEQFF. CDR3 DNA sequence: TGTGCCAGCAGCCCCTGGGTAGCGGGGGAGGGAAATGAGCAGTTCTTC.

The rearrangement joins TRBV19 to TRBJ2-1; 15 nucleotides agree with TRBD2. The germline gives CDR1 LNHDA, CDR2 SQIVND (reference sequence). V lost 5 bases to trimming and J lost 3 bases; unmatched junction nucleotides: 2. This CDR3 has 16 residues. The CDR3 region is CASSGTSGRFYNEQFF. The DNA for the CDR3 is TGTGCCAGTAGTGGGACTAGCGGGAGGTTCTACAATGAGCAGTTCTTC.

In DNA form, the CDR3 reads TGTGCCAGCAGCTTAATGGAGGGAACTTTCTTT. It codes for CASSLMEGTFF. The rearrangement links TRBV7-2 to TRBJ1-1, with unresolved D. The CDR3 contains 11 residues. Trimming left V 2 bases short and J 12 bases short, with 10 bases between. Germline lookup yields CDR1 SGHTA and CDR2 FQGNSA. Full variable domain (missing parts from reference TRBV7-2 and TRBJ1-1): GAGVSQSPSNKVTEKGKDVELRCDPISGHTALYWYRQSLGQGLEFLIYFQGNSAPDKSGLPSDRFSAERTGGSVSTLTIQRTQQEDSAVYLCASSLMEGTFFGQGTRLTVV.

This chain connects TRBV5-1 to TRBJ2-2; tentative D call: TRBD2 (6 bases). V was cut by 6 bases and J by 5 bases, with 20 bases left in between. CDR1 and CDR2 from the germline V gene are SGHRS and YFSETQ. The CDR3 loop spans 16 amino acids. The CDR3: CASIPGGGDQTGELFF. CDR3 nucleotides: TGCGCCAGCATCCCCGGAGGAGGGGATCAGACCGGGGAGCTGTTTTTT.

This clone was detected once. The gene calls are TRBV28 and TRBJ1-5, with a possible D match to TRBD1 (5 bases). V was pared by 6 bases and J by 7 bases, with 10 bases between. Germline values: CDR1 MDHEN, CDR2 SYDVKM. CDR3 length: 12 residues. In nucleotides, the CDR3 is TGTGCCAGCAGAAACAGGTTCCAGCCCCAGCATTTT. This translates into CASRNRFQPQHF. The full variable domain, with the rest looked up from reference TRBV28 and TRBJ1-5, is DVKVTQSSRYLVKRTGEKVFLECVQDMDHENMFWYRQDPGLGLRLIYFSYDVKMKEKGDIPEGYSVSREKKERFSLILESASTNQTSMYLCASRNRFQPQHFGDGTRLSIL.

The chain couples TRBV7-2 to TRBJ1-5; a possible D gene is TRBD1 (5 bases). Germline CDR1 and CDR2: SGHTA and FQGNSA. The CDR3 runs 15 residues. V lost 4 bases to trimming and J lost 0 bases, with 10 bases between them. The CDR3 nucleotides are TGTGCCAGCAGCTCCGACAGTAATAGCAATCAGCCCCAGCATTTT. It translates to CASSSDSNSNQPQHF.

V and J are TRBV30 and TRBJ2-5; TRBD2 matches at 10 bases. The germline V gene encodes CDR1 GTSNPN and CDR2 SVGIG (reference sequence). This CDR3 comprises 15 residues. Trimming took 4 bases from V and 4 from J; bases not matched to a gene: 9. CDR3 amino acids: CAWNERGGGRETQYF. CDR3 nucleotide sequence: TGTGCCTGGAACGAGCGGGGGGGCGGACGAGAGACCCAGTACTTC.